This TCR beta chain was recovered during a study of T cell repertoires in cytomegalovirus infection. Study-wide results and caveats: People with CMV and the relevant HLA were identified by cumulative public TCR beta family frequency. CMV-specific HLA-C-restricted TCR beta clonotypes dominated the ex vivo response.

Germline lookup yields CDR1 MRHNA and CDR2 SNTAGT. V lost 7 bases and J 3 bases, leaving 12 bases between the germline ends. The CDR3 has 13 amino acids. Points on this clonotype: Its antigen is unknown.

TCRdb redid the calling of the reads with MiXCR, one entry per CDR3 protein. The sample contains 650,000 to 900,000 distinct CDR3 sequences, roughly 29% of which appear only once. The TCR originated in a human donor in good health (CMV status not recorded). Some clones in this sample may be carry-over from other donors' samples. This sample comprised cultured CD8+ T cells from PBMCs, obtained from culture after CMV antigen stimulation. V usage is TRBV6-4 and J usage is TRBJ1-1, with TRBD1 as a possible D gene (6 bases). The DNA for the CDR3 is TGTGCCAGCAAGGTCCACAGGGACACTGAAGCTTTCTTT. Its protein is CASKVHRDTEAFF.